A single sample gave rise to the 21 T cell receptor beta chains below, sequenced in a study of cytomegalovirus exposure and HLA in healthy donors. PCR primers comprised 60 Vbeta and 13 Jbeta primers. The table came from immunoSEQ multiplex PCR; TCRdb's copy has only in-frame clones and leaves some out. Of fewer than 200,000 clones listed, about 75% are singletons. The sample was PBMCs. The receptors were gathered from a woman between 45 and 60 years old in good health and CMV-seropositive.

CDR3 region: CASSSGGYSPLHF. CDR3 DNA: TGTGCCAGCAGCTCCGGAGGGTATTCACCCCTCCACTTT. The rearrangement links TRBV7-8 to TRBJ1-6; D is unclear. Trimming pared 4 bases from V and 8 bases from J, leaving 9 bases between. Per the germline V gene, CDR1 is SGHVS and CDR2 is FQNEAQ. CDR3 size: 13 residues.

The CDR3 region has the DNA TGTGCCAGCAGCCCGAGACAGGGGGCGGATACGCAGTATTTT. Protein sequence: CASSPRQGADTQYF. The chain employs TRBV5-4 and TRBJ2-3, with 10 bases lining up with TRBD1. After removal of 4 bases from V and 6 bases from J, the junction contained 5 bases not matched to a gene. CDR3 size: 14 residues. CDR1 SGHNT and CDR2 YYREEE come from the germline V gene (reference sequence).

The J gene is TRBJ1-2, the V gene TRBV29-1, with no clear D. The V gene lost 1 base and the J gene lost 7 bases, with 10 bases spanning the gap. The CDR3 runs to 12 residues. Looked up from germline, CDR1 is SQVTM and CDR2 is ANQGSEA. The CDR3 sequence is CSVEGFAGGYTF. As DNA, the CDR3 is TGCAGCGTTGAAGGTTTTGCGGGTGGCTACACCTTC.

The CDR3 spells CASSEAGGSPLHF. The CDR3 DNA follows: TGTGCCAGCAGTGAAGCGGGGGGTTCACCCCTCCACTTT. V usage is TRBV6-1 and J usage is TRBJ1-6; tentative D call: TRBD1 (5 bases). The V gene lost 0 bases and the J gene lost 9 bases, with 6 bases spanning the gap. Germline CDR1 and CDR2: MNHNS and SASEGT. The length of the CDR3 is 13 residues.

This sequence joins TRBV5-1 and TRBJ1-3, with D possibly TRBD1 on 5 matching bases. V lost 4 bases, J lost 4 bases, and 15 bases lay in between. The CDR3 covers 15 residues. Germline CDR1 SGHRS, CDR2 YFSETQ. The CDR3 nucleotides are TGCGCCAGCAGCCAGCAGGGTGCTATAGGAAACACCATATATTTT. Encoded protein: CASSQQGAIGNTIYF.

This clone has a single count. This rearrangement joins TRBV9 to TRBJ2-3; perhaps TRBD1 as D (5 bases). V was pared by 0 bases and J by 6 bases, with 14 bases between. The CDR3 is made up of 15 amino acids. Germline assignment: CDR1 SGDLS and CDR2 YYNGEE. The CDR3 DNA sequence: TGTGCCAGCAGCGTAGTGGGGCCCCCGGCGGATACGCAGTATTTT. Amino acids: CASSVVGPPADTQYF.

DNA of the CDR3: TGTGCCAGCAGCCCGACGTCACTAGCGGGGGGGAATGGCGAGCAGTACTTC. This codes for CASSPTSLAGGNGEQYF. This chain uses TRBV11-2 with TRBJ2-7; 13 bases match TRBD2. CDR1 SGHAT and CDR2 FQNNGV come from the germline V gene. After removal of 5 bases from V and 6 bases from J, the junction contained 13 bases not matched to a gene. This CDR3 comprises 17 residues.

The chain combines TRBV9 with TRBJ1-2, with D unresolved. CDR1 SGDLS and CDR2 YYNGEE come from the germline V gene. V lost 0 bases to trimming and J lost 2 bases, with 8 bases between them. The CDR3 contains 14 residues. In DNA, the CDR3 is TGTGCCAGCAGCGTAGAATACAGAAACTATGGCTACACCTTC. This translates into CASSVEYRNYGYTF. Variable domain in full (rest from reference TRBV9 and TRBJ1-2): DSGVTQTPKHLITATGQRVTLRCSPRSGDLSVYWYQQSLDQGLQFLIQYYNGEERAKGNILERFSAQQFPDLHSELNLSSLELGDSALYFCASSVEYRNYGYTFGSGTRLTVV.

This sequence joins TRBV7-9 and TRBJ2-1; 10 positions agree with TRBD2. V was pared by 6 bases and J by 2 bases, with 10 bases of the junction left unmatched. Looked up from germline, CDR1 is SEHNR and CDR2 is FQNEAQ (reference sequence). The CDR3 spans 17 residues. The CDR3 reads CASRFSGGLPPYNEQFF. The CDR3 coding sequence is TGTGCCAGCAGGTTTAGCGGGGGGCTTCCCCCCTACAATGAGCAGTTCTTC.

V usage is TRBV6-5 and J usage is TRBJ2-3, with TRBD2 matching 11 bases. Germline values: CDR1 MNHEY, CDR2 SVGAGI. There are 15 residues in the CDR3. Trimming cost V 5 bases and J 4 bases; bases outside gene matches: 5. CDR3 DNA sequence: TGTGCCAGCAGTCCCCTAGCGGGGGGCGCAGATACGCAGTATTTT. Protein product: CASSPLAGGADTQYF.

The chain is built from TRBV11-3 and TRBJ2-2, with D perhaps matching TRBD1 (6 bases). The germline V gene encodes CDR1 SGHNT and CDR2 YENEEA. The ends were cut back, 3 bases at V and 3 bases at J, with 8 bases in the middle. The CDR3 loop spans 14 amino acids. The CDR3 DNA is TGTGCCAGCAGCTTTGCAGGGGACACCGGGGAGCTGTTTTTT. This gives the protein CASSFAGDTGELFF.

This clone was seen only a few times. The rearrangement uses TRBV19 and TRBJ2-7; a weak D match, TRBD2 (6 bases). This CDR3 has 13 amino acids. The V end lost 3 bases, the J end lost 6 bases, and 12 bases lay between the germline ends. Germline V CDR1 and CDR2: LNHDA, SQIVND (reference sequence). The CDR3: CASSISSVGEQYF. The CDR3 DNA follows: TGTGCCAGTAGTATTTCTAGCGTAGGCGAGCAGTACTTC.

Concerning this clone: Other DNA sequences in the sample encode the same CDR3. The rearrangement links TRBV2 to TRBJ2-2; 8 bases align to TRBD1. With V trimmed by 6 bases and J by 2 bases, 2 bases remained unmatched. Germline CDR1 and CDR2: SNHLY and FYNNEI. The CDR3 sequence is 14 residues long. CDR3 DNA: TGTGCCAGCAGGGACAGGGTAAACACCGGGGAGCTGTTTTTT. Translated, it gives CASRDRVNTGELFF.

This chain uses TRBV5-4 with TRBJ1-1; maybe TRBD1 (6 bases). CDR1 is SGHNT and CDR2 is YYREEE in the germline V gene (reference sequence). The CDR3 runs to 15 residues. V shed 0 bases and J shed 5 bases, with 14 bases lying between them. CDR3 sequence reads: CASSLASTGWTEAFF. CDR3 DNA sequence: TGTGCCAGCAGCTTGGCCAGTACAGGGTGGACTGAAGCTTTCTTT.

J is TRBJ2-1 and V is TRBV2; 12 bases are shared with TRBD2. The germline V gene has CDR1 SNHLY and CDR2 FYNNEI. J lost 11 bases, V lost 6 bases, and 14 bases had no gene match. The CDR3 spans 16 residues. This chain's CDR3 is CASRLLTSGGPMKQFF. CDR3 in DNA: TGTGCCAGCAGGCTACTAACTAGCGGGGGGCCTATGAAGCAGTTCTTC.

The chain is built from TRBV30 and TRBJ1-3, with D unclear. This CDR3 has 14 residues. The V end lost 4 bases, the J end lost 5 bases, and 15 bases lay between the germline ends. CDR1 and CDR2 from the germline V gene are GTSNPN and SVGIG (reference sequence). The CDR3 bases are TGTGCCTGGAACACTATGAGCGGGAGAAACACCATATATTTT. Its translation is CAWNTMSGRNTIYF. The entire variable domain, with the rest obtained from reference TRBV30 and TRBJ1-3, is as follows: SQTIHQWPATLVQPVGSPLSLECTVEGTSNPNLYWYRQAAGRGLQLLFYSVGIGQISSEVPQNLSASRPQDRQFILSSKKLLLSDSGFYLCAWNTMSGRNTIYFGEGSWLTVV.

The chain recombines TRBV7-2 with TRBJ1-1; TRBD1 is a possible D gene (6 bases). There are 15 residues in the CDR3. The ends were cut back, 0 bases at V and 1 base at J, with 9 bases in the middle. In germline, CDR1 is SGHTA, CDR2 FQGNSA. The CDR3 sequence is CASSLAETGNTEAFF. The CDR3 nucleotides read TGTGCCAGCAGCTTAGCAGAGACAGGGAACACTGAAGCTTTCTTT.

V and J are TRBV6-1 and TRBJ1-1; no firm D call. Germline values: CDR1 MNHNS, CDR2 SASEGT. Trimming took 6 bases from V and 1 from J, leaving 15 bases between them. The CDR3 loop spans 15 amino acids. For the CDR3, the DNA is TGTGCCAGCAGCCGGGATGGGATGGCGAACACTGAAGCTTTCTTT. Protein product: CASSRDGMANTEAFF.

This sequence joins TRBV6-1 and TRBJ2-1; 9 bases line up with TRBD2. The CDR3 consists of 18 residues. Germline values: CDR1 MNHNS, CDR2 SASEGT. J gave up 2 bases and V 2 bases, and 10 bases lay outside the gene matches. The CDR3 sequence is CASSEPAWRGGAYNEQFF. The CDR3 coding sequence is TGTGCCAGCAGTGAACCCGCCTGGCGGGGGGGAGCCTACAATGAGCAGTTCTTC.

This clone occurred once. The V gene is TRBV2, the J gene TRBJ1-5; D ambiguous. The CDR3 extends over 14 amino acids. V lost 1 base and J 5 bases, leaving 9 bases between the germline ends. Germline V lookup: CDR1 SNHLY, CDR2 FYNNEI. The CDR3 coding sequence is TGTGCCAGCAGTGAAGGGGAGAGCCATCAGCCCCAGCATTTT. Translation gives CASSEGESHQPQHF. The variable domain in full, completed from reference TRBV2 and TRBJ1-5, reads EPEVTQTPSHQVTQMGQEVILRCVPISNHLYFYWYRQILGQKVEFLVSFYNNEISEKSEIFDDQFSVERPDGSNFTLKIRSTKLEDSAMYFCASSEGESHQPQHFGDGTRLSIL.

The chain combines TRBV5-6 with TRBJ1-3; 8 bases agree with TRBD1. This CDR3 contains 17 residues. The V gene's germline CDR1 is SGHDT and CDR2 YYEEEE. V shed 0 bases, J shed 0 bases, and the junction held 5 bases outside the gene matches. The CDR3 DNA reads TGTGCCAGCAGCTTGGAGGGCAGGGGGCTCTCTGGAAACACCATATATTTT. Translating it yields CASSLEGRGLSGNTIYF.